Sequencing of this TCR beta chain was carried out in a study of T cells in women clearing cervical HPV infection. Study-wide background: Donors had HPV16-related CIN3 or worse; 2 had invasive cancer. Controls were women whose single incident HPV16 infection cleared within 12 months without precancer or cancer.

Study conclusions and caveats: TRBV6-7 abundance was lower in cases than controls (0.11% versus 0.16%). Repertoire richness, not evenness, was significantly elevated in CIN3+ cases versus controls.

The length of the CDR3 is 16 residues. Trimming cost V 3 bases and J 5 bases, with 17 bases left between them. CDR1 and CDR2 from the germline V gene are KGHSH and LQKENI. Repertoires were generated with immunoSEQ multiplex PCR, while TCRdb's copy carries only in-frame clones and drops some. Recorded for this sample: some 25,000 clones. A note on this clone: The antigen is undetermined. The sequence runs out 3 residues before the end of the CDR3; the remainder is reconstructed from the germline J gene.

Sequencing input: blood buffy coat. The TCR originated in a woman aged 18 to 75 with a cervical HPV16 infection that either progressed to CIN3+ or cleared (not recorded which). The genes are TRBV18 and TRBJ2-1, with a possible D match to TRBD1 (6 bases). Partial CDR3 DNA: TGTGCCAGCTCACCCAACAGGGCCGGTTGGAACAATGAG. Encoded protein: CASSPNRAGWNNE. The complete CDR3 reads CASSPNRAGWNNEQFF.